A single sample is the source of the 3 T cell receptor beta chains below, sequenced in a study of CD8 T cells in ankylosing spondylitis. Points from the study as a whole: For ankylosing spondylitis blood, a TCR beta motif of fewer than 10 highly homologous variants appeared characteristic.

These receptors' antigens are unknown. TCRdb passed the 5' RACE reads through MiXCR, listing each CDR3 protein once. The data contain more than 250,000 distinct CDR3 sequences, roughly 8% of them singletons. Sequenced sample: blood, either unsorted or a sorted T cell fraction (not recorded which). The receptors derive from a male donor with ankylosing spondylitis.

The chain is built from TRBV5-1 and TRBJ1-4; D is unclear. Germline lookup yields CDR1 SGHRS and CDR2 YFSETQ. V lost 0 bases to trimming and J lost 6 bases, with 12 bases between them. This CDR3 has 15 amino acids. The CDR3 bases are TGCGCCAGCAGCTTGGCTGCTCGAGCGGATGAAAAACTGTTTTTT. Its protein product is CASSLAARADEKLFF. The variable domain in full, with the rest retrieved from reference TRBV5-1 and TRBJ1-4, is KAGVTQTPRYLIKTRGQQVTLSCSPISGHRSVSWYQQTPGQGLQFLFEYFSETQRNKGNFPGRFSGRQFSNSRSEMNVSTLELGDSALYLCASSLAARADEKLFFGSGTQLSVL.

The chain links TRBV12-3 or TRBV12-4 to TRBJ2-3; no definite D call. Trimming pared 4 bases from V and 2 bases from J, leaving 13 bases between. The CDR3 is 15 amino acids. CDR3 sequence reads: CASSSQTKFTDTQYF. The CDR3 DNA is TGTGCCAGCAGTTCACAGACCAAGTTCACAGATACGCAGTATTTT.

This clonotype was recorded at least ten times. The chain couples TRBV20-1 to TRBJ2-7; D is uncertain. Germline assignment: CDR1 DFQATT and CDR2 SNEGSKA (reference sequence). The CDR3 runs 14 residues. V shed 1 base and J shed 4 bases, with 14 bases lying between them. CDR3 DNA: TGCAGTGCTAGAGTCCACCTAAATAAATACGAGCAGTACTTC. Translation: CSARVHLNKYEQYF.